These 32 T cell receptor beta chains share one sample of origin, sequenced in a study of OX40 agonist ivuxolimab in advanced cancers. Clones were sequenced by immunoSEQ multiplex PCR, and TCRdb holds only the in-frame ones, with some missing. Among tens of thousands of clones listed, 78% were seen once. The input for sequencing was CD4+ or CD8+ T cells sorted from blood, taken in a trial of the OX40 agonist ivuxolimab. The receptors here all came from an adult with an advanced solid tumor such as melanoma, head and neck, liver or kidney cancer.

The CDR3 sequence: CASSPDRRNQPQHF. The CDR3 DNA is TGTGCCAGCAGCCCGGACAGACGCAATCAGCCCCAGCATTTT. This rearrangement joins TRBV7-2 to TRBJ1-5, with D possibly being TRBD1 (6 bases). V was pared by 5 bases and J by 2 bases, with 10 bases between. The CDR3 consists of 14 residues. The germline V gene has CDR1 SGHTA and CDR2 FQGNSA.

The V and J genes are TRBV5-6 and TRBJ2-7, with 7 positions matching TRBD1. The J segment lost 3 bases and the V segment lost 2 bases, leaving 5 bases of the junction unmatched. The CDR3 runs 14 residues. In germline, CDR1 is SGHDT, CDR2 YYEEEE. Here the CDR3 reads CASSFLGGYYEQYF. The CDR3 DNA sequence: TGTGCCAGCAGCTTCTTAGGGGGCTACTACGAGCAGTACTTC.

The V and J genes are TRBV10-3 and TRBJ1-1; 7 bases agree with TRBD1. This CDR3 spans 14 amino acids. Unmatched junction bases numbered 5, after V lost 2 bases and J lost 5 bases. Germline CDR1 is ENHRY and CDR2 is SYGVKD. The chain's CDR3 is CAISEAGGKTEAFF. The CDR3 region has the DNA TGTGCCATCAGTGAGGCAGGGGGGAAAACTGAAGCTTTCTTT.

This chain joins TRBV11-2 and TRBJ2-7; 10 positions match TRBD1. Unmatched junction bases numbered 3, after V lost 1 base and J lost 3 bases. The CDR3 runs 15 residues. Germline V gene data show CDR1 as SGHAT and CDR2 as FQNNGV. For the CDR3, the DNA is TGTGCCAGCAGCTTAGGACAGGGGGCGGGCTACGAGCAGTACTTC. Protein product: CASSLGQGAGYEQYF. The whole variable domain, filled in from reference TRBV11-2 and TRBJ2-7, reads EAGVAQSPRYKIIEKRQSVAFWCNPISGHATLYWYQQILGQGPKLLIQFQNNGVVDDSQLPKDRFSAERLKGVDSTLKIQPAKLEDSAVYLCASSLGQGAGYEQYFGPGTRLTVT.

The chain is built from TRBV4-1 and TRBJ2-2; D tentatively reads TRBD1 or TRBD2 (5 bases each). Per the germline V gene, CDR1 is MGHRA and CDR2 is YSYEKL. The CDR3 is made up of 16 amino acids. V was shortened by 2 bases and J by 1 base, with 11 bases between the two germline ends. CDR3 bases: TGCGCCAGCAGCCAATTCCGGGACGTGAACACCGGGGAGCTGTTTTTT. This codes for CASSQFRDVNTGELFF.

The chain links TRBV7-2 to TRBJ2-1; no clear D. V was clipped by 0 bases and J by 0 bases, with 6 bases between them. The V gene's germline CDR1 is SGHTA and CDR2 FQGNSA. The CDR3 sequence is 15 residues long. CDR3 in amino acids: CASSLAIGSYNEQFF. The CDR3 DNA reads TGTGCCAGCAGCTTAGCGATCGGCTCCTACAATGAGCAGTTCTTC.

This clone has just one count. The rearrangement joins TRBV6-5 to TRBJ2-7; 8 nucleotides line up with TRBD2. Germline assignment: CDR1 MNHEY and CDR2 SVGAGI. V was pared by 4 bases and J by 6 bases, with 8 bases of the junction left unmatched. The CDR3 has 14 amino acids. CDR3 amino acids: CASSSRGGGLEQYF. The CDR3 nucleotides are TGTGCCAGCAGTTCCCGTGGCGGGGGGCTCGAGCAGTACTTC.

J is TRBJ1-4 and V is TRBV2; 12 bases are a match to TRBD1. The CDR3 runs 18 residues. Germline CDR1 SNHLY, CDR2 FYNNEI. After removal of 5 bases from V and 8 bases from J, the junction contained 15 bases not matched to a gene. The DNA of the CDR3 is TGTGCCAGCAGTTCTCCGCCCGGGACAGGGGGCGCCGGGGAAAAACTGTTTTTT. Encoded protein: CASSSPPGTGGAGEKLFF.

This clone was detected once. The chain combines TRBV18 with TRBJ2-1; 10 positions agree with TRBD2. This CDR3 has 15 residues. Germline loops: CDR1 KGHSH, CDR2 LQKENI. Germline trimming cut 2 bases from V and 6 bases from J; bases unmatched to any gene: 4. The CDR3 is CASSPWASGSNEQFF. The DNA of the CDR3 is TGTGCCAGCTCACCATGGGCTAGCGGGAGCAATGAGCAGTTCTTC.

V and J are TRBV6-5 and TRBJ2-1; 9 bases agree with TRBD2. There are 15 residues in the CDR3. Germline trimming cut 4 bases from V and 4 bases from J; bases unmatched to any gene: 5. The germline V gene has CDR1 MNHEY and CDR2 SVGAGI. The DNA for the CDR3 is TGTGCCAGCAGTTGGGCTAGCGGGGCTTACAATGAGCAGTTCTTC. Encoded protein: CASSWASGAYNEQFF.

V usage is TRBV18 and J usage is TRBJ2-3, with TRBD1 identical over 9 bases. V gave up 3 bases and J gave up 6 bases; unmatched junction bases: 10. This CDR3 is built from 16 residues. The germline V gene encodes CDR1 KGHSH and CDR2 LQKENI. The CDR3 region is CASSPFDRGVGDTQYF. The CDR3 DNA follows: TGTGCCAGCTCACCGTTCGACAGGGGGGTAGGCGATACGCAGTATTTT.

V is TRBV19 and J is TRBJ2-4, with TRBD1 matching over 7 bases. Germline V gene data show CDR1 as LNHDA and CDR2 as SQIVND (reference sequence). The CDR3 is 15 amino acids. The trim removed 7 bases at V and 3 bases at J, leaving 9 bases unmatched. For the CDR3, the DNA is TGTGCCAGTAAGGGTCAGGGGGTGGACAAAAACATTCAGTACTTC. This translates into CASKGQGVDKNIQYF.

This clone has more than one count but fewer than ten. The chain combines TRBV6-6 with TRBJ1-1, with a tentative D call TRBD1 (6 bases). The CDR3 loop spans 14 amino acids. Trimming took 2 bases from V and 5 from J, leaving 12 bases between them. CDR1 and CDR2 from the germline V gene are MNHNY and SVGAGI (reference sequence). CDR3: CASSYDRKGTEAFF. DNA of the CDR3: TGTGCCAGCAGTTACGACAGGAAGGGGACTGAAGCTTTCTTT.

The genes are TRBV18 and TRBJ2-6; D is undetermined. Per the germline V gene, CDR1 is KGHSH and CDR2 is LQKENI. The CDR3 is made up of 18 amino acids. The V end lost 3 bases, the J end lost 1 base, and 16 bases lay between the germline ends. The CDR3 nucleotides are TGTGCCAGCTCACCGGCTGGGGTACGGCTTTCTGGGGCCAACGTCCTGACTTTC. Amino acid sequence: CASSPAGVRLSGANVLTF.

This chain connects TRBV7-9 to TRBJ2-7; 7 nucleotides line up with TRBD1. The V and J ends lost 1 base and 7 bases, in that order; junction bases with no gene match: 7. Germline V gene data show CDR1 as SEHNR and CDR2 as FQNEAQ (reference sequence). The CDR3 contains 14 residues. CDR3 DNA sequence: TGTGCCAGCAGCTTAGTAGGGGGCCGAGGGGAGCAGTACTTC. This gives the protein CASSLVGGRGEQYF.

V is TRBV5-6 and J is TRBJ1-5; D perhaps matches TRBD1 (5 bases). CDR1 and CDR2 from the germline V gene are SGHDT and YYEEEE. The CDR3 spans 17 residues. Trimming removed 0 bases from V and 0 bases from J, with 13 bases in between. CDR3 sequence (DNA): TGTGCCAGCAGCTTGGGTGCAGGGACGATTAGCAATCAGCCCCAGCATTTT. It yields the protein CASSLGAGTISNQPQHF.

The chain recombines TRBV10-3 with TRBJ1-2; 9 bases align to TRBD1. The CDR3 has 15 residues. From germline, CDR1 is ENHRY and CDR2 SYGVKD. The J segment lost 6 bases and the V segment lost 6 bases, leaving 11 bases of the junction unmatched. The CDR3 loop is CAIRGQGQGMDGYTF. As DNA, the CDR3 is TGTGCCATCAGGGGACAGGGACAGGGTATGGATGGCTACACCTTC.

V is TRBV5-4 and J is TRBJ2-5; TRBD2 matches at 8 bases. The CDR3 extends over 16 amino acids. Germline CDR1 is SGHNT and CDR2 is YYREEE (reference sequence). The V and J ends lost 4 bases and 4 bases, in that order; junction bases with no gene match: 12. The DNA of the CDR3 is TGTGCCAGCAGCCATGGTGGGGGACTAGTCGCAGAGACCCAGTACTTC. It translates to CASSHGGGLVAETQYF.

The rearrangement joins TRBV7-7 to TRBJ1-4; D is possibly TRBD1 (5 bases). The CDR3 consists of 13 residues. Trimming left V 1 base short and J 8 bases short, with 8 bases between. The V gene's germline CDR1 is SSHAT and CDR2 FNYEAQ (reference sequence). CDR3 residues: CASSLGRDEKLFF. For the CDR3, the DNA is TGTGCCAGCAGCTTAGGGAGGGACGAAAAACTGTTTTTT.

This clone has a single count. The chain joins TRBV19 to TRBJ2-1; 15 bases are shared with TRBD2. Germline V gives CDR1 LNHDA, CDR2 SQIVND (reference sequence). J gave up 10 bases and V 8 bases, and 6 bases lay outside the gene matches. The CDR3 extends over 14 amino acids. As DNA, the CDR3 is TGTGCCAGTGGGGGACTAGCGGGAGGAAACGAGCAGTTCTTC. Amino acids: CASGGLAGGNEQFF.

The J gene is TRBJ2-2, the V gene TRBV11-2; TRBD2 matches 7 bases. The CDR3 has 16 residues. The germline V gene has CDR1 SGHAT and CDR2 FQNNGV. V trimming: 5 bases; J trimming: 0 bases; junction bases outside the gene matches: 6. The CDR3 sequence: CASSRLARTNTGELFF. The CDR3 nucleotides read TGTGCCAGCAGCCGACTAGCCCGTACGAACACCGGGGAGCTGTTTTTT.

The chain is built from TRBV19 and TRBJ2-1, with TRBD2 matching 16 bases. Germline CDR1 reads LNHDA; CDR2 reads SQIVND (reference sequence). CDR3 size: 17 residues. V lost 6 bases and J lost 5; bases outside the gene matches: 7. CDR3 amino acids: CASRGTSGRAGNNEQFF. The CDR3 region has the DNA TGTGCCAGTAGAGGGACTAGCGGGAGGGCCGGTAACAATGAGCAGTTCTTC.

CDR3 nucleotides: TGTGCCAGCAGCTCAACTACGAACACCGGGGAGCTGTTTTTT. It yields the protein CASSSTTNTGELFF. The J gene is TRBJ2-2, the V gene TRBV7-8, with D unresolved. Germline CDR1 is SGHVS and CDR2 is FQNEAQ. CDR3 size: 14 residues. The V and J ends lost 4 bases and 0 bases respectively, with 6 bases between them.

J is TRBJ1-2 and V is TRBV7-6; the D gene is possibly TRBD1 (6 bases). Germline V gene sequence: CDR1 SGHVS, CDR2 FNYEAQ. Trimming removed 5 bases from V and 3 bases from J, with 7 bases in between. The CDR3 loop spans 12 amino acids. CDR3 DNA: TGTGCCAGCAGCAACAGGGACTATGGCTACACCTTC. Residues: CASSNRDYGYTF. The whole variable domain, filled in from reference TRBV7-6 and TRBJ1-2, reads GAGVSQSPRYKVTKRGQDVALRCDPISGHVSLYWYRQALGQGPEFLTYFNYEAQQDKSGLPNDRFSAERPEGSISTLTIQRTEQRDSAMYRCASSNRDYGYTFGSGTRLTVV.

CDR3 in DNA: TGTGCCAGTAGTATAGCGGGGGTAAAACAGCCCCAGCATTTT. As protein: CASSIAGVKQPQHF. This sequence joins TRBV19 and TRBJ1-5; a weak D match, TRBD1 (5 bases). Germline-derived CDR1 and CDR2 are LNHDA and SQIVND (reference sequence). The CDR3 is 14 amino acids. The V gene lost 1 base and the J gene lost 7 bases, with 11 bases spanning the gap.

A few counts support this clone. The rearrangement joins TRBV2 to TRBJ2-1; TRBD2 might be the D (5 bases). The CDR3 runs to 15 residues. Germline V gene sequence: CDR1 SNHLY, CDR2 FYNNEI. The V end was cut by 1 base, the J end by 7 bases, with 14 bases between. CDR3 coding DNA: TGTGCCAGCAGTGAAGGACGCTCCCGCGGGAATGAGCAGTTCTTC. Protein sequence: CASSEGRSRGNEQFF.

For the CDR3, the DNA is TGTGCCACCAGCAGAGAAACCGGGACAGGGTCCGAGCAGTACTTC. Its protein is CATSRETGTGSEQYF. The chain employs TRBV15 and TRBJ2-7; 9 bases are a match to TRBD1. This CDR3 spans 15 amino acids. V shed 0 bases and J 6 bases; nucleotides not matched to a gene: 6. Germline lookup yields CDR1 LNHNV and CDR2 YYDKDF (reference sequence).

The chain carries TRBV28 and TRBJ2-2; TRBD2 matches at 10 bases. Unmatched junction bases numbered 5, after V lost 6 bases and J lost 4 bases. The CDR3 has 15 amino acids. Germline CDR1 and CDR2: MDHEN and SYDVKM. The CDR3 spells CASSRAGGGTGELFF. DNA for the CDR3: TGTGCCAGCAGCAGAGCGGGAGGGGGCACCGGGGAGCTGTTTTTT.

The chain links TRBV27 to TRBJ1-1; TRBD1 might be the D (6 bases). V lost 2 bases, J lost 1 base, and 20 bases lay in between. CDR3 size: 18 residues. The germline V gene encodes CDR1 MNHEY and CDR2 SMNVEV (reference sequence). CDR3 protein: CASSLQQGTLGPNTEAFF. In DNA form, the CDR3 reads TGTGCCAGCAGTTTACAACAGGGAACATTGGGGCCGAACACTGAAGCTTTCTTT.

Judged by abundance, this clone is medium-sized. V is TRBV4-2 and J is TRBJ1-4; D remains unclear. Germline CDR1 reads LGHNA; CDR2 reads YNFKEQ. With 1 base removed from V and 4 bases from J, the gap between germline ends came to 7 bases. This CDR3 comprises 14 residues. The CDR3 loop is CASSQGRGNEKLFF. The DNA for the CDR3 is TGTGCCAGCAGCCAAGGGCGGGGTAATGAAAAACTGTTTTTT.

The table lists this clone with a few counts. This CDR3 is CSVEDRRGRSITDTQYF. The CDR3 DNA reads as TGCAGCGTTGAAGACCGCAGGGGCAGAAGTATCACAGATACGCAGTATTTT. The chain recombines TRBV29-1 with TRBJ2-3; a possible D gene is TRBD1 (6 bases). The CDR3 totals 17 residues. The germline V and J ends were trimmed by 0 bases and 2 bases, with 18 bases remaining between them. In germline, CDR1 is SQVTM, CDR2 ANQGSEA.

The chain recombines TRBV18 with TRBJ1-5, with D perhaps matching TRBD1 (5 bases). CDR3 length: 14 residues. From germline, CDR1 is KGHSH and CDR2 LQKENI. The germline V and J ends were trimmed by 2 bases and 0 bases, with 5 bases remaining between them. The CDR3 nucleotides are TGTGCCAGCTCACCAGGGACTAGCAATCAGCCCCAGCATTTT. This encodes CASSPGTSNQPQHF.